This TCR beta chain appears in the sequencing data of a study of T cells in Graves' hyperthyroidism and ophthalmopathy. Findings and caveats of the study: A model of 13 V-J pairs discriminated ophthalmopathy from stable hyperthyroidism.

This clonotype showed up many times. Its cognate antigen is unknown. Researchers defined stable Graves' hyperthyroidism as no ophthalmopathy progression within 18 months. Using RNA transcripts as the source, TCR beta CDR3 regions were amplified. Carried out on the TCR CDR3, a first-round RT-PCR used the HTBI primer set. TCRdb fed the multiplex PCR reads into MiXCR, producing one record per CDR3 protein. Of a few hundred thousand distinct CDR3 sequences in the sample, 15% to 17% are singletons; the top ten hold under 8%. The sequence came from a woman in her twenties or thirties with Graves' hyperthyroidism. Sequencing used blood.

The CDR3 spells CASSLAPTLEYSNQPQHF. The CDR3 bases are TGTGCCAGCAGTTTAGCGCCGACGCTGGAATATAGCAATCAGCCCCAGCATTTT. The chain couples TRBV12-3 or TRBV12-4 to TRBJ1-5, with D unclear. Trimming removed 0 bases at V and 0 bases at J, with 15 bases between. CDR3 size: 18 residues.